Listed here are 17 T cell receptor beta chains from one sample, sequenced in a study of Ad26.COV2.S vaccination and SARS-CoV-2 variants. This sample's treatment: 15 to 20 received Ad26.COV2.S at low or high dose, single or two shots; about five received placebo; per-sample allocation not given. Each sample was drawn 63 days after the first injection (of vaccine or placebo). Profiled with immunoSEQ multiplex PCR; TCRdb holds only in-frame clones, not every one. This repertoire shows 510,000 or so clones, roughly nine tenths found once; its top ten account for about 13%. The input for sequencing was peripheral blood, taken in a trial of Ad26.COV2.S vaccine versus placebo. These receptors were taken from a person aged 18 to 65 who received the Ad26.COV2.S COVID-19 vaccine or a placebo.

The CDR3 coding sequence is TGTGCCAGCAGCTTTCTTAGAAGTAACCGCTTGTGGGAGACCCAGTACTTC. Its translation is CASSFLRSNRLWETQYF. The chain uses TRBV7-2 and TRBJ2-5; no clear D. V gave up 3 bases and J gave up 5 bases, with 22 bases separating them. The CDR3 totals 17 residues. Germline CDR1 SGHTA, CDR2 FQGNSA.

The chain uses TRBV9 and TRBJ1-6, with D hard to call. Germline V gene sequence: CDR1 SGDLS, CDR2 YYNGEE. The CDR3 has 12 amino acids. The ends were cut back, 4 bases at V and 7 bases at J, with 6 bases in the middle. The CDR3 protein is CASSTQNSPLHF. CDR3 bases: TGTGCCAGCAGCACCCAAAATTCACCCCTCCACTTT.

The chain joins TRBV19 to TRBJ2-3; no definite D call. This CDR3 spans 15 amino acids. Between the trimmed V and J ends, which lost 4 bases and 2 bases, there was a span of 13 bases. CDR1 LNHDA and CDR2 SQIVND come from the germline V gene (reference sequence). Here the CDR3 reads CASSSASETTDTQYF. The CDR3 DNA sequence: TGTGCCAGTAGTAGTGCGTCAGAGACCACAGATACGCAGTATTTT.

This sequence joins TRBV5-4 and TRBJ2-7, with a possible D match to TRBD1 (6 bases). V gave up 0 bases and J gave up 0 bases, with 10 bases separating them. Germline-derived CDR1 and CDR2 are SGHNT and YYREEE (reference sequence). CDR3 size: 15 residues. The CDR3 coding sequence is TGTGCCAGCAGCTTGGGGGGGCCCTTCTCCTACGAGCAGTACTTC. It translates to CASSLGGPFSYEQYF.

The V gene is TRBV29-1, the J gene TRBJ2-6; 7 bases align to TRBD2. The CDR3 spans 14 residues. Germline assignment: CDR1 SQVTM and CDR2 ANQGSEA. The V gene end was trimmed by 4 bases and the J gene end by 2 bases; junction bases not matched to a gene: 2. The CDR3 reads CSVVAGAGANVLTF. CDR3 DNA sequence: TGCAGCGTTGTGGCGGGGGCTGGGGCCAACGTCCTGACTTTC.

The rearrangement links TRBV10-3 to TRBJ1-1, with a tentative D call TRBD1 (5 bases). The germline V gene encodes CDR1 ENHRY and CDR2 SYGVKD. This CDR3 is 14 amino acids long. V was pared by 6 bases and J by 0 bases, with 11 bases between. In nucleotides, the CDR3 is TGTGCCATCAGGACAGAGCTTATGAACACTGAAGCTTTCTTT. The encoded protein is CAIRTELMNTEAFF.

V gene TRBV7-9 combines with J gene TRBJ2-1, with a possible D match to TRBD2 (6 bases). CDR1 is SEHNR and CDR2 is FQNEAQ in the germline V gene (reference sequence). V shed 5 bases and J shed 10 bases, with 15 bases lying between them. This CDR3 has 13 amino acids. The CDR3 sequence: CASSPQTRREQFF. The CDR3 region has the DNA TGTGCCAGCAGCCCCCAGACTAGGCGGGAGCAGTTCTTC.

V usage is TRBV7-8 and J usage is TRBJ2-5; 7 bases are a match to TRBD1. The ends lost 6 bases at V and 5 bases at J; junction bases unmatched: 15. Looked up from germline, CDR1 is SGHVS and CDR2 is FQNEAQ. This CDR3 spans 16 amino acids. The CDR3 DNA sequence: TGTGCCAGCAGACTAGGGGGCCATCTGTTAGGGGAGACCCAGTACTTC. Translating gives CASRLGGHLLGETQYF.

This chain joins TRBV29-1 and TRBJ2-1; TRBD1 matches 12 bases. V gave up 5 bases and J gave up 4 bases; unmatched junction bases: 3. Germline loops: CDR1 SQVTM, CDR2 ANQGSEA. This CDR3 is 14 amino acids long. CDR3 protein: CSVPGQGAYNEQFF. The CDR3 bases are TGCAGCGTTCCGGGACAGGGGGCTTACAATGAGCAGTTCTTC.

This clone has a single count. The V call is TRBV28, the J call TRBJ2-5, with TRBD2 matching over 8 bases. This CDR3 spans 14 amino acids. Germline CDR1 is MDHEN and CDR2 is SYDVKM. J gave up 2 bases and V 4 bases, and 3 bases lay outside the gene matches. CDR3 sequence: CASSSLAGQETQYF. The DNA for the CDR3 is TGTGCCAGCAGTTCCTTAGCGGGACAAGAGACCCAGTACTTC.

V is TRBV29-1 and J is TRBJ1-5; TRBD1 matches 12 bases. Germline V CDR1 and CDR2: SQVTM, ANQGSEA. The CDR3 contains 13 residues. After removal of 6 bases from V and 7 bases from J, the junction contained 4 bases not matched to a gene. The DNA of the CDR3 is TGCAGCGTGGGGACAGGGGGCCGGCAGCCCCAGCATTTT. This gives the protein CSVGTGGRQPQHF. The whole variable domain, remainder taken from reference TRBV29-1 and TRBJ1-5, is SAVISQKPSRDICQRGTSLTIQCQVDSQVTMMFWYRQQPGQSLTLIATANQGSEATYESGFVIDKFPISRPNLTFSTLTVSNMSPEDSSIYLCSVGTGGRQPQHFGDGTRLSIL.

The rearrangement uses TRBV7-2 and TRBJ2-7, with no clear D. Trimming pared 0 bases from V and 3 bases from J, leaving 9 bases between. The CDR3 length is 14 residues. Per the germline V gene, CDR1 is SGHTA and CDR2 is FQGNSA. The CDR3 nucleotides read TGTGCCAGCAGCTTAGCGCCCCATTTCTACGAGCAGTACTTC. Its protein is CASSLAPHFYEQYF.

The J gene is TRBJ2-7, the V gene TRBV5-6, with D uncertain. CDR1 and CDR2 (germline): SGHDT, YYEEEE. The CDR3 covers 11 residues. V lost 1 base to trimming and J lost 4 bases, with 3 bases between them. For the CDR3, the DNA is TGTGCCAGCAGCTTGAGGTACGAGCAGTACTTC. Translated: CASSLRYEQYF.

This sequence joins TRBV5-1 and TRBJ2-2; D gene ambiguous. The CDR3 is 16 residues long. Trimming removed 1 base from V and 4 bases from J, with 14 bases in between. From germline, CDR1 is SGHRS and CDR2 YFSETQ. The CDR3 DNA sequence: TGCGCCAGCAGCTTGTATTCCGGGTCAGGCACCGGGGAGCTGTTTTTT. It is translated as CASSLYSGSGTGELFF.

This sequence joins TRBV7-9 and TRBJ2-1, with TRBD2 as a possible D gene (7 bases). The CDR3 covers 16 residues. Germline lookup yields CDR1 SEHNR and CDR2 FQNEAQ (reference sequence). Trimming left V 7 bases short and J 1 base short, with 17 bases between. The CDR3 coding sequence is TGTGCCAGCAATACGGGGGGCGCAAGTTCCTACAATGAGCAGTTCTTC. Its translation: CASNTGGASSYNEQFF.

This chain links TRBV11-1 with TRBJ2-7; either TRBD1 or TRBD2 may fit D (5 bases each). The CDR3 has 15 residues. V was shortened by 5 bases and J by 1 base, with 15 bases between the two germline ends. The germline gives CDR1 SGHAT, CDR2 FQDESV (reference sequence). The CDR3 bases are TGTGCCAGCAGCGGCGCCCGGGACGGGTCCTACGAGCAGTACTTC. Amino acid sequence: CASSGARDGSYEQYF.

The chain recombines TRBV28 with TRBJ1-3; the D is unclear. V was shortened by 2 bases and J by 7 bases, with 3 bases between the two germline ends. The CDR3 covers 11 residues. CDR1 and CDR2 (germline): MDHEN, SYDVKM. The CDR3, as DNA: TGTGCCAGCAGTTTACGGAACACCATATATTTT. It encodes CASSLRNTIYF.